A single sample is the source of the 7 T cell receptor beta chains below, sequenced in a study of early T cells in non-severe SARS-CoV-2 infection. One entry per CDR3 protein, called by TCRdb with MiXCR from the 5' RACE reads. This repertoire shows some 91,000 distinct CDR3 sequences, about 15% found once; its top ten account for less than 7%. The source material was whole blood. These TCRs come from an adult who was a healthcare worker with PCR-confirmed SARS-CoV-2 infection or an uninfected control (not recorded which).

As concerns this clonotype: Because it lacks the conserved phenylalanine or tryptophan at the end, this CDR3 is likely a read error. The chain combines TRBV27 with TRBJ1-1, with D unresolved. V lost 6 bases, J lost 4 bases, and 12 bases lay in between. From germline, CDR1 is MNHEY and CDR2 SMNVEV (reference sequence). This CDR3 region has 13 residues. The DNA of the CDR3 is TGTGCCAGCAGCACTCATCTCGGCACTGAAGCTTTCTCT. Encoded protein: CASSTHLGTEAFS.

The table lists this clonotype with a few counts. The chain has TRBV7-9 and TRBJ1-1; no reliable D call. Germline CDR1 SEHNR, CDR2 FQNEAQ (reference sequence). V was trimmed by 5 bases and J by 0 bases, leaving 13 bases between them. There are 15 residues in the CDR3. CDR3 nucleotide sequence: TGTGCCAGCAGCCCAGTGACGGGCATGAACACTGAAGCTTTCTTT. Its translation: CASSPVTGMNTEAFF.

There are a few counts of this clonotype. The gene calls are TRBV29-1 and TRBJ2-1; no clear D gene. Trimming left V 8 bases short and J 0 bases short, with 11 bases between. The CDR3 runs 13 residues. CDR1 and CDR2 from the germline V gene are SQVTM and ANQGSEA. DNA for the CDR3: TGCAGCTACGTCCGAAGCTCCTACAATGAGCAGTTCTTC. Translation gives CSYVRSSYNEQFF.

The CDR3 loop reads CASSLFHETQYF. As DNA, the CDR3 is TGTGCCAGCAGCTTATTCCACGAGACCCAGTACTTC. This chain joins TRBV7-2 and TRBJ2-5; D not certain. Between the trimmed V and J ends, which lost 2 bases and 5 bases, there was a span of 6 bases. CDR1 and CDR2 (germline): SGHTA, FQGNSA. The CDR3 totals 12 residues.

This clonotype was picked up a small number of times. The rearrangement joins TRBV12-3 or TRBV12-4 to TRBJ2-5; tentative D call: TRBD1 (5 bases). Trimming removed 4 bases at V and 4 bases at J, with 10 bases between. This CDR3 has 13 amino acids. The CDR3 region is CASSSTELETQYF. The CDR3 nucleotides read TGTGCCAGCAGTTCGACAGAGCTAGAGACCCAGTACTTC.

The chain joins TRBV9 to TRBJ2-5; TRBD2 aligns across 9 bases. Germline assignment: CDR1 SGDLS and CDR2 YYNGEE. V gave up 2 bases and J gave up 1 base; unmatched junction bases: 9. This CDR3 region has 17 residues. CDR3 nucleotides: TGTGCCAGCAGCGTGGACCTAGCGGGGAGGGCCCAAGAGACCCAGTACTTC. It specifies CASSVDLAGRAQETQYF.

This clonotype has a handful of counts. This chain links TRBV28 with TRBJ2-7; either TRBD1 or TRBD2 may supply D (5 bases each). The V end was cut by 6 bases, the J end by 4 bases, with 16 bases between. From germline, CDR1 is MDHEN and CDR2 SYDVKM. The CDR3 has 14 residues. The CDR3 DNA reads TGTGCCAGCAGCGTCGCCGGGGCGCCTTACGAGCAGTACTTC. It encodes CASSVAGAPYEQYF. The variable domain in full, completed from reference TRBV28 and TRBJ2-7, reads DVKVTQSSRYLVKRTGEKVFLECVQDMDHENMFWYRQDPGLGLRLIYFSYDVKMKEKGDIPEGYSVSREKKERFSLILESASTNQTSMYLCASSVAGAPYEQYFGPGTRLTVT.